Each of the 2 T cell receptor beta chains below was sequenced from the same sample in a study of cytomegalovirus exposure and HLA in healthy donors. Primers included in the PCR were 60 Vbeta and 13 Jbeta primers. TCRdb keeps only in-frame clones here, not all; method: immunoSEQ multiplex PCR. This table holds over 80,000 clones, 82% found once. Material: PBMCs. The receptor source for this set is a man over 45 in good health and CMV-seronegative.

The V gene is TRBV19, the J gene TRBJ2-2; 8 positions match TRBD1. The V gene's germline CDR1 is LNHDA and CDR2 SQIVND (reference sequence). V lost 1 base to trimming and J lost 4 bases; unmatched junction nucleotides: 5. The CDR3 extends over 16 amino acids. CDR3 in amino acids: CASSIAGGGSTGELFF. The CDR3 nucleotides are TGTGCCAGTAGTATAGCAGGGGGCGGTAGCACCGGGGAGCTGTTTTTT. Filled out from reference TRBV19 and TRBJ2-2, the complete variable domain reads DGGITQSPKYLFRKEGQNVTLSCEQNLNHDAMYWYRQDPGQGLRLIYYSQIVNDFQKGDIAEGYSVSREKKESFPLTVTSAQKNPTAFYLCASSIAGGGSTGELFFGEGSRLTVL.

The V and J genes are TRBV28 and TRBJ1-3, with D possibly matching TRBD1 (5 bases). Germline CDR1 and CDR2: MDHEN and SYDVKM. V was pared by 1 base and J by 8 bases, with 9 bases between. This CDR3 contains 13 residues. Written as DNA, the CDR3 is TGTGCCAGCAGTTTATTTGCAGGGCACACCATATATTTT. It specifies CASSLFAGHTIYF.